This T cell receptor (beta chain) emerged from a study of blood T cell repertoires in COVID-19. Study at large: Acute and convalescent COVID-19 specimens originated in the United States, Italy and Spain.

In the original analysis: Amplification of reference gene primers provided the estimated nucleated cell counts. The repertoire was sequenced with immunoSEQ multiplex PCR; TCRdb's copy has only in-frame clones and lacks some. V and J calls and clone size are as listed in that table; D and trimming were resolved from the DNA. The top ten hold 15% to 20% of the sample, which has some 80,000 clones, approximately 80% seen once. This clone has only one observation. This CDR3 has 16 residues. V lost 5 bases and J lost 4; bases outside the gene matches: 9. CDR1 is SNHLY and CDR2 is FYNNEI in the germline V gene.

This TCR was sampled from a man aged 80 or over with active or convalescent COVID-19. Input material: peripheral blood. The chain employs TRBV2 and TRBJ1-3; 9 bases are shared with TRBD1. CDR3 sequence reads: CASSIPDRGSGNTIYF. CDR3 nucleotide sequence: TGTGCCAGCAGTATCCCTGACAGGGGGTCCGGAAACACCATATATTTT. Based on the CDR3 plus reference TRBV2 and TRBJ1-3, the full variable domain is EPEVTQTPSHQVTQMGQEVILRCVPISNHLYFYWYRQILGQKVEFLVSFYNNEISEKSEIFDDQFSVERPDGSNFTLKIRSTKLEDSAMYFCASSIPDRGSGNTIYFGEGSWLTVV.